The 13 T cell receptor beta chains given below trace back to one sample, sequenced in a study of cytomegalovirus exposure and HLA in healthy donors. TCRdb keeps only in-frame clones here, not all; method: immunoSEQ multiplex PCR. The sample comprises roughly 250,000 clones, about 90% of which are singletons, and around 1.2% rests with the top ten. Input material: PBMCs. The receptors originated from a woman in her twenties or thirties in good health and CMV-seropositive.

This chain links TRBV2 with TRBJ2-7; D possibly corresponds to TRBD2 (5 bases). The V gene's germline CDR1 is SNHLY and CDR2 FYNNEI. Trimming shortened V by 0 bases and J by 1 base, and 7 bases separated the two germline ends. This CDR3 is 14 amino acids long. CDR3: CASSEARVSYEQYF. The CDR3 DNA sequence: TGTGCCAGCAGTGAAGCGCGGGTATCCTACGAGCAGTACTTC.

The chain employs TRBV5-1 and TRBJ2-3; TRBD1 might be the D (5 bases). Germline CDR1 is SGHRS and CDR2 is YFSETQ. The CDR3 sequence is 13 residues long. V lost 4 bases, J lost 8 bases, and 14 bases lay in between. CDR3 sequence reads: CASSPGPQGTQYF. CDR3 coding DNA: TGCGCCAGCAGCCCCGGGCCTCAGGGTACGCAGTATTTT. Variable domain in full (rest from reference TRBV5-1 and TRBJ2-3): KAGVTQTPRYLIKTRGQQVTLSCSPISGHRSVSWYQQTPGQGLQFLFEYFSETQRNKGNFPGRFSGRQFSNSRSEMNVSTLELGDSALYLCASSPGPQGTQYFGPGTRLTVL.

The rearrangement uses TRBV25-1 and TRBJ1-1; D is possibly TRBD1 (6 bases). CDR1 MGHDK and CDR2 SYGVNS come from the germline V gene. V shed 1 base and J shed 4 bases, with 10 bases lying between them. The CDR3 has 14 amino acids. The CDR3 DNA is TGTGCCAGCAGTGAATTGCTGGGGGCCACTGAAGCTTTCTTT. This gives the protein CASSELLGATEAFF.

This clone occurred once. The gene calls are TRBV5-1 and TRBJ1-2; no clear D gene. V lost 1 base, J lost 6 bases, and 19 bases lay in between. The CDR3 is made up of 16 amino acids. Looked up from germline, CDR1 is SGHRS and CDR2 is YFSETQ. DNA of the CDR3: TGCGCCAGCAGCTTGCACAGCTCTCTCGTTGCCGATGGCTACACCTTC. Translating gives CASSLHSSLVADGYTF.

The CDR3: CASSLTSGKGTDTQYF. The CDR3 bases are TGTGCCAGCAGCTTGACTAGCGGGAAGGGTACAGATACGCAGTATTTT. This chain connects TRBV13 to TRBJ2-3; 11 nucleotides match TRBD2. In germline, CDR1 is PRHDT, CDR2 FYEKMQ (reference sequence). The V segment lost 3 bases and the J segment 3 bases; nucleotides outside the gene matches: 5. CDR3 length: 16 amino acids.

The gene calls are TRBV5-1 and TRBJ2-7; D unresolved. The CDR3 runs 13 residues. V was cut by 4 bases and J by 5 bases, with 13 bases left in between. The germline gives CDR1 SGHRS, CDR2 YFSETQ. CDR3 loop: CASSMQALNEQYF. For the CDR3, the DNA is TGCGCCAGCAGCATGCAGGCGTTGAACGAGCAGTACTTC.

This clone was picked up a small number of times. V is TRBV5-1 and J is TRBJ1-1, with D unresolved. From germline, CDR1 is SGHRS and CDR2 YFSETQ. Trimming took off 2 bases at V and 3 bases at J, with 11 bases between the two ends. This CDR3 comprises 14 residues. CDR3 protein: CASSLGGRDTEAFF. CDR3 coding DNA: TGCGCCAGCAGCTTAGGAGGGAGGGACACTGAAGCTTTCTTT.

This chain uses TRBV5-4 with TRBJ2-7; 14 nucleotides line up with TRBD2. CDR3 length: 16 residues. Germline assignment: CDR1 SGHNT and CDR2 YYREEE (reference sequence). Trimming took 4 bases from V and 2 from J; bases not matched to a gene: 5. This CDR3 is CASSGAGLAGAYEQYF. CDR3 bases: TGTGCCAGCAGCGGGGCGGGACTAGCGGGGGCCTACGAGCAGTACTTC.

This chain connects TRBV9 to TRBJ1-4, with 7 bases matching TRBD1. The length of the CDR3 is 14 residues. Germline V lookup: CDR1 SGDLS, CDR2 YYNGEE. J gave up 8 bases and V 0 bases, and 4 bases lay outside the gene matches. Written as DNA, the CDR3 is TGTGCCAGCAGCGTAGACAGGGGTATGGAAAAACTGTTTTTT. It codes for CASSVDRGMEKLFF.

The chain carries TRBV19 and TRBJ2-7; D is unclear. CDR3 length equals 14 residues. The ends were cut back, 1 base at V and 2 bases at J, with 9 bases in the middle. The germline CDR1 and CDR2 sequences are LNHDA and SQIVND (reference sequence). The CDR3 coding sequence is TGTGCCAGTAGTATAGGGAACTATCCCTACGAGCAGTACTTC. Translation gives CASSIGNYPYEQYF.

This sequence joins TRBV5-4 and TRBJ2-7; D remains ambiguous. CDR1 is SGHNT and CDR2 is YYREEE in the germline V gene (reference sequence). V dropped 0 bases and J dropped 3 bases, with 10 bases sitting between them. This CDR3 contains 14 residues. The CDR3 protein is CASSLEIGGYEQYF. In DNA form, the CDR3 reads TGTGCCAGCAGCTTGGAGATTGGCGGCTACGAGCAGTACTTC.

In this sample, this clone turned up a few times. In nucleotides, the CDR3 is TGCGCCAGCAGTCAGATTCTAGCGGGAGGGCCGGGCGAGCAGTACTTC. This sequence encodes CASSQILAGGPGEQYF. J is TRBJ2-7 and V is TRBV10-2; 12 positions match TRBD2. The V gene's germline CDR1 is WSHSY and CDR2 SAAADI. The trim removed 5 bases at V and 6 bases at J, leaving 11 bases unmatched. This CDR3 spans 16 amino acids.

The chain couples TRBV6-6 to TRBJ1-5; 7 bases are shared with TRBD1. The CDR3 is 15 residues long. CDR1 is MNHNY and CDR2 is SVGAGI in the germline V gene (reference sequence). J gave up 2 bases and V 9 bases, and 10 bases lay outside the gene matches. CDR3: CASRTGDEGNQPQHF. The CDR3 coding sequence is TGTGCCAGTAGAACAGGGGATGAGGGCAATCAGCCCCAGCATTTT.